These T cell receptor beta chains were read from a single sample in a study of OX40 agonist ivuxolimab in advanced cancers. Profiling relied on immunoSEQ multiplex PCR, and the TCRdb table lists in-frame clones only, not all of them. The sample records 60,000 to 90,000 clones, approximately 83% being singletons. Sequencing used CD4+ or CD8+ T cells sorted from blood, obtained in a trial of the OX40 agonist ivuxolimab. Receptors were obtained from an adult with an advanced solid tumor such as melanoma, head and neck, liver or kidney cancer. CDR3s include the opening cysteine and the closing phenylalanine or tryptophan. The D gene is left open where the match is weak. Clone size, where shown, is once, few, many, or a class for clones that have expanded.

CASREAGTKSGELFF TGTGCCAGCAGAGAAGCCGGGACAAAGAGCGGGGAGCTGTTTTTT - TRBV28 - TRBJ2-2
CASSPDKGGSYNSPLHF TGCGCCAGCAGCCCGGACAAAGGGGGCTCCTATAATTCACCCCTCCACTTT - TRBV4-1 - TRBJ1-6
CASMRAVYEQYF TGTGCCAGCATGAGGGCAGTCTACGAGCAGTACTTC few TRBV2 - TRBJ2-7
CASSSPGQGYEQYF TGTGCCAGCAGTTCCCCTGGACAGGGTTACGAGCAGTACTTC - TRBV27 TRBD1 TRBJ2-7
CASSRTPTDTQYF TGTGCCAGCAGCCGAACCCCCACAGATACGCAGTATTTT - TRBV11-2 - TRBJ2-3
CASSQESRTFSYEQYF TGCGCCAGCAGCCAAGAGTCCAGGACGTTCTCCTACGAGCAGTACTTC - TRBV4-1 - TRBJ2-7
CASSQTGSSEAFF TGCGCCAGCAGCCAGACAGGGTCGAGTGAAGCTTTCTTT - TRBV5-1 TRBD1 TRBJ1-1
CASSLTSTGGYGYTF TGTGCCAGCAGCTTAACCTCAACAGGGGGCTATGGCTACACCTTC once TRBV7-2 TRBD1 TRBJ1-2
CASTGVAYEQYF TGTGCCAGTACAGGGGTCGCCTACGAGCAGTACTTC - TRBV6-5 TRBD1 TRBJ2-7
CASGTSGSGQYF TGTGCCAGCGGGACTAGCGGGAGCGGGCAGTACTTC - TRBV19 TRBD2 TRBJ2-7
CASRKDRAGNQPQHF TGCGCCAGCAGGAAAGACAGGGCGGGCAATCAGCCCCAGCATTTT - TRBV4-1 TRBD1 TRBJ1-5
CASSLRGNQPQHF TGTGCCAGCAGCCTCCGAGGGAATCAGCCCCAGCATTTT - TRBV7-2 - TRBJ1-5
CASSDPHYRVGTEAFF TGTGCCAGCAGTGACCCCCATTACAGGGTTGGCACTGAAGCTTTCTTT once TRBV6-1 - TRBJ1-1
CASSHTAVTYYEQYF TGTGCCAGCAGCCACACAGCGGTTACCTACTACGAGCAGTACTTC - TRBV5-6 - TRBJ2-7
CASSPLGQGSYEQYF TGTGCCAGCTCCCCCTTGGGGCAGGGGAGCTACGAGCAGTACTTC - TRBV18 - TRBJ2-7
CASSTGVGTEAFF TGTGCCAGCTCCACAGGGGTGGGCACTGAAGCTTTCTTT - TRBV18 TRBD1 TRBJ1-1
CASSPLLGETQYF TGTGCCAGCTCACCTCTGCTAGGTGAGACCCAGTACTTC - TRBV18 - TRBJ2-5
CASTPQGVNYGYTF TGTGCCAGCACCCCCCAGGGGGTGAACTATGGCTACACCTTC - TRBV6-6 TRBD1 TRBJ1-2
CAWSASFGVTEAFF TGTGCCTGGAGTGCCTCCTTCGGGGTCACTGAAGCTTTCTTT - TRBV30 - TRBJ1-1
CASRDTRAGTEAFF TGTGCCAGCAGAGATACAAGGGCAGGCACTGAAGCTTTCTTT - TRBV2 - TRBJ1-1
CASSLAGEQYF TGTGCCAGCAGCTTAGCGGGCGAGCAGTACTTC - TRBV7-9 - TRBJ2-7
CASSSYIGGYTF TGTGCCAGCAGTTCATACATTGGTGGCTACACCTTC - TRBV6-5 - TRBJ1-2
CASSLTGAQAEAFF TGTGCCAGCAGCTTGACGGGGGCGCAGGCTGAAGCTTTCTTT - TRBV7-3 - TRBJ1-1
CASSLAGLNQPQHF TGTGCCAGCAGCTTAGCAGGGCTCAATCAGCCCCAGCATTTT few TRBV7-9 - TRBJ1-5
CASSIRREIREKLFF TGTGCCAGTAGTATTAGGAGGGAAATTCGAGAAAAACTGTTTTTT - TRBV19 - TRBJ1-4
CASSPGTLPYEQYF TGTGCCAGCAGCCCCGGGACCCTTCCCTACGAGCAGTACTTC - TRBV11-3 - TRBJ2-7
CASSGGRGEQFF TGTGCCAGCAGTGGGGGACGAGGTGAGCAGTTCTTC - TRBV27 - TRBJ2-1
CASRGGNTGELFF TGTGCCAGCAGGGGGGGAAACACCGGGGAGCTGTTTTTT - TRBV7-9 - TRBJ2-2
CASSGTGGNQPQHF TGTGCCAGTAGCGGGACAGGGGGAAATCAGCCCCAGCATTTT - TRBV19 TRBD1 TRBJ1-5
CASSPDPNTEAFF TGCGCCAGCAGCCCGGACCCGAACACTGAAGCTTTCTTT - TRBV5-1 - TRBJ1-1
CASRMGGGTEAFF TGTGCCAGCAGAATGGGGGGGGGAACTGAAGCTTTCTTT - TRBV5-4 - TRBJ1-1
CASSGGTSGRNEQYF TGTGCCAGCAGTGGCGGGACTAGCGGGAGGAACGAGCAGTACTTC - TRBV6-6 TRBD2 TRBJ2-7
CASSAGLARDTQYF TGTGCCAGCAGTGCTGGACTAGCTCGCGATACGCAGTATTTT - TRBV6-1 TRBD2 TRBJ2-3
CASSRGLASYEQYF TGTGCCAGCTCACGCGGACTAGCCTCCTACGAGCAGTACTTC - TRBV18 TRBD2 TRBJ2-7
CASSLGGTNQETQYF TGTGCCAGCAGCTTAGGCGGGACAAACCAAGAGACCCAGTACTTC - TRBV7-2 - TRBJ2-5
CASSKGSQETQYF TGTGCCAGCTCTAAGGGCAGCCAAGAGACCCAGTACTTC - TRBV18 - TRBJ2-5
CASSRNSNQPQHF TGTGCCAGCAGTCGAAATAGCAATCAGCCCCAGCATTTT - TRBV27 - TRBJ1-5
CASSSHRVYRNEQYF TGTGCCAGCAGTTCCCACAGGGTTTATCGGAACGAGCAGTACTTC - TRBV28 - TRBJ2-7
CASSLGGYNYGYTF TGTGCCAGCAGCTTAGGTGGATACAACTATGGCTACACCTTC - TRBV7-2 - TRBJ1-2
CASSLAFEGYTF TGCGCCAGCAGCTTGGCCTTTGAAGGCTACACCTTC - TRBV5-1 - TRBJ1-2
CASSLAFGGREDTGELFF TGTGCTAGCAGCCTGGCTTTTGGTGGCAGGGAGGACACCGGGGAGCTGTTTTTT - TRBV7-7 - TRBJ2-2
CASSLSTGGAETQYF TGTGCCAGCAGTTTAAGTACAGGGGGCGCGGAGACCCAGTACTTC - TRBV28 TRBD1 TRBJ2-5
CASSSPGQLNQPQHF TGTGCCAGCAGCTCCCCGGGACAGCTCAATCAGCCCCAGCATTTT - TRBV7-9 TRBD1 TRBJ1-5
CASSKGPGEVDGYTF TGTGCCAGCAGCAAAGGTCCAGGGGAGGTAGATGGCTACACCTTC once TRBV21-1 - TRBJ1-2
CASSVGAWEETQYF TGTGCCAGCAGCGTAGGGGCTTGGGAAGAGACCCAGTACTTC - TRBV9 - TRBJ2-5
CASSLAGAFTDTQYF TGTGCCAGCAGCCTAGCGGGGGCCTTCACAGATACGCAGTATTTT - TRBV11-1 TRBD2 TRBJ2-3
CASSSPGSSYEQYF TGTGCCAGCAGTTCCCCGGGGTCCTCCTACGAGCAGTACTTC - TRBV28 - TRBJ2-7
CASSASGSARYF TGTGCCAGCAGTGCTAGCGGGAGCGCTCGATACTTC - TRBV2 TRBD2 TRBJ2-4
CASSLRAGGPTDTQYF TGTGCCAGCAGCCTCCGAGCGGGAGGGCCCACAGATACGCAGTATTTT once TRBV7-2 TRBD2 TRBJ2-3
CASRSRDRSSYNSPLHF TGTGCCAGCAGGTCCCGGGACCGGAGCTCCTATAATTCACCCCTCCACTTT - TRBV9 - TRBJ1-6
CASSYSGGRSYEQYF TGTGCCAGCAGTTACTCAGGGGGAAGGTCCTACGAGCAGTACTTC - TRBV6-5 - TRBJ2-7
CASSVEEAGTSSPLHF TGTGCCAGCAGCGTAGAAGAAGCAGGCACCAGTTCACCCCTCCACTTT - TRBV9 - TRBJ1-6
CASGSDRGETQYF TGTGCTAGTGGTTCCGACAGAGGAGAGACCCAGTACTTC - TRBV12-5 - TRBJ2-5
CASSLLVGYYEQYF TGTGCCAGCAGCTTATTAGTCGGATACTACGAGCAGTACTTC - TRBV7-2 - TRBJ2-7
CASTSPPDTQYF TGTGCCAGCACCTCCCCCCCCGATACGCAGTATTTT - TRBV7-2 - TRBJ2-3